These 18 T cell receptor beta chains share one sample of origin, sequenced in a study of blood T cells in healthy people across ages. Through a sample-barcoded 5' primer and a J-beta primer mix, a second PCR was run for about 6 to 11 cycles. TCRdb used MiXCR to reprocess the 5' RACE reads, holding one entry per CDR3 protein. The repertoire holds 1.5 million or so distinct CDR3 sequences, approximately 40% seen once, with under 8% in the top ten. Sequencing was performed on blood. These receptors were taken from a woman younger than 35 in good health.

The chain combines TRBV10-2 with TRBJ2-1; tentatively, D is TRBD1 (5 bases). Trimming removed 3 bases from V and 2 bases from J, with 8 bases in between. The germline V gene encodes CDR1 WSHSY and CDR2 SAAADI. The CDR3 has 14 amino acids. For the CDR3, the DNA is TGCGCCAGCAGTGAACAGGCGCCCTACAATGAGCAGTTCTTC. It yields the protein CASSEQAPYNEQFF.

J is TRBJ2-1 and V is TRBV29-1; 9 nucleotides line up with TRBD1. CDR3 length: 15 amino acids. The germline CDR1 and CDR2 sequences are SQVTM and ANQGSEA. V was pared by 6 bases and J by 8 bases, with 14 bases of the junction left unmatched. CDR3: CSVGVPGQGLDEQFF. DNA for the CDR3: TGCAGCGTCGGAGTCCCGGGACAGGGATTGGATGAGCAGTTCTTC.

Concerning this clonotype itself: This may stem from a read error, because a much larger clone lies one nucleotide away. J is TRBJ1-2 and V is TRBV28; TRBD1 agrees at 10 bases. Looked up from germline, CDR1 is MDHEN and CDR2 is SYDVKM. This CDR3 spans 14 amino acids. The CDR3: CAGSPGQGTYGYTF. As DNA, the CDR3 is TGTGCCGGCAGTCCGGGACAGGGGACCTATGGCTACACCTTC.

The chain uses TRBV27 and TRBJ2-5; the match to TRBD2 covers 9 bases. The CDR3 has 12 amino acids. V shed 10 bases, J shed 11 bases, and the junction held 11 bases outside the gene matches. Germline V gene lookup returns CDR1 MNHEY and CDR2 SMNVEV (reference sequence). CDR3 sequence: CATRGGTNEQYF. The DNA for the CDR3 is TGTGCCACGCGGGGGGGCACGAATGAGCAGTACTTC.

This clonotype appeared a single time. A read error may produce the germline difference seen at one junction end. The chain links TRBV9 to TRBJ2-1; 9 bases line up with TRBD1. This CDR3 has 15 residues. Germline CDR1 SGDLS, CDR2 YYNGEE. The CDR3 sequence is CACSRYLTGGTEQFF. CDR3 coding DNA: TGTGCCTGCAGTCGTTACCTTACAGGGGGCACTGAGCAGTTCTTC.

This clonotype was found a few times. The genes are TRBV6-1 and TRBJ2-4, with no clear D. The CDR3 contains 12 residues. V dropped 2 bases and J dropped 15 bases, with 14 bases sitting between them. The germline V gene encodes CDR1 MNHNS and CDR2 SASEGT. The CDR3 coding sequence is TGTGCCAGCAGTGAAATGCGCCAAGATGGGTACTTC. Translation: CASSEMRQDGYF.

This rearrangement joins TRBV20-1 to TRBJ2-7, with 11 positions matching TRBD2. V was pared by 7 bases and J by 0 bases, with 5 bases of the junction left unmatched. The V gene's germline CDR1 is DFQATT and CDR2 SNEGSKA (reference sequence). The CDR3 totals 14 residues. CDR3 region: CSGPGTSGSYEQYF. CDR3 sequence (DNA): TGCAGTGGCCCGGGGACTAGCGGCTCCTACGAGCAGTACTTC.

V usage is TRBV6-2 or TRBV6-3 and J usage is TRBJ2-1, with D perhaps TRBD1 (6 bases). The CDR3 is made up of 11 amino acids. Germline V lookup: CDR1 MNHEY, CDR2 SVGEGT. Trimming removed 10 bases from V and 6 bases from J, with 10 bases in between. The DNA for the CDR3 is TGTGCCACAACAGGGTTCAATGAGCAGTTCTTC. Encoded protein: CATTGFNEQFF.

This clonotype was seen a handful of times. This rearrangement joins TRBV27 to TRBJ1-2, with D tentatively TRBD1 (6 bases). CDR3 size: 14 residues. Germline V gene lookup returns CDR1 MNHEY and CDR2 SMNVEV (reference sequence). Trimming pared 7 bases from V and 6 bases from J, leaving 18 bases between. Here the CDR3 DNA reads TGTGCCAGCACCAAACCGTACAGGGTAGATGGCTACACCTTC. It codes for CASTKPYRVDGYTF.

The chain couples TRBV27 to TRBJ2-1; 7 nucleotides match TRBD1. V was clipped by 5 bases and J by 2 bases; unmatched bases: 6. This CDR3 is 15 amino acids long. CDR1 MNHEY and CDR2 SMNVEV come from the germline V gene (reference sequence). The CDR3 is CASSATGDPYNEQFF. DNA for the CDR3: TGTGCCAGCAGTGCCACAGGGGACCCCTACAATGAGCAGTTCTTC.

Details on this clonotype: The junction and the germline gene differ at one end; a read error may be behind it. J is TRBJ1-1 and V is TRBV28; TRBD1 agrees at 11 bases. This CDR3 has 18 residues. Germline assignment: CDR1 MDHEN and CDR2 SYDVKM. The CDR3 nucleotides read TGTGCCAACAGTCCACCGAGGACAGGGGGCGCGCGGAACACTGAAGCTTTCTTT. It is translated as CANSPPRTGGARNTEAFF.

This clonotype has at least ten counts. V usage is TRBV28 and J usage is TRBJ1-2; no reliable D call. Germline values: CDR1 MDHEN, CDR2 SYDVKM. The CDR3 contains 13 residues. Trimming cost V 2 bases and J 7 bases, with 11 bases left between them. The CDR3 spells CASSLDGVGGYTF. The CDR3 DNA follows: TGTGCCAGCAGTTTAGATGGCGTGGGTGGCTACACCTTC.

This chain joins TRBV4-1 and TRBJ1-2; no firm D call. The CDR3 runs 13 residues. Germline V gene data show CDR1 as MGHRA and CDR2 as YSYEKL. Trimming removed 6 bases from V and 4 bases from J, with 12 bases in between. The CDR3 nucleotides are TGCGCCAGCAGGGGTATGGTCTCCTATGGCTACACCTTC. This sequence encodes CASRGMVSYGYTF.

A few counts support this clonotype. This chain uses TRBV7-8 with TRBJ1-6, with 9 bases lining up with TRBD1. CDR3 length equals 17 residues. The germline V gene encodes CDR1 SGHVS and CDR2 FQNEAQ. V was pared by 2 bases and J by 6 bases, with 8 bases of the junction left unmatched. The CDR3 bases are TGTGCCAGCAGCTTATCCGAACAGGGGGCGCGTAATTCACCCCTCCACTTT. It codes for CASSLSEQGARNSPLHF.

This rearrangement joins TRBV12-3 or TRBV12-4 to TRBJ1-2, with TRBD1 identical over 9 bases. J was trimmed by 4 bases and V by 5 bases; bases with no gene match: 8. There are 15 residues in the CDR3. The CDR3 here is CASSISSTGGYGYTF. The DNA of the CDR3 is TGTGCCAGCAGTATCTCCTCGACAGGGGGCTATGGCTACACCTTC.

There are a few counts of this clonotype. The genes are TRBV3-1 and TRBJ1-1, with no clear D. The CDR3 covers 13 residues. With 4 bases removed from V and 3 bases from J, the gap between germline ends came to 9 bases. Germline CDR1 reads LGHDT; CDR2 reads YNNKEL (reference sequence). DNA for the CDR3: TGTGCCAGCAGCCCCAACAAATACACTGAAGCTTTCTTT. Its protein product is CASSPNKYTEAFF.

This chain's CDR3 is CASSSNKAYEQYF. The CDR3 bases are TGTGCCAGCAGCTCTAACAAAGCATACGAGCAGTACTTC. V is TRBV7-2 and J is TRBJ2-7, with D unresolved. Germline CDR1 and CDR2: SGHTA and FQGNSA. V lost 4 bases and J 4 bases, leaving 11 bases between the germline ends. The CDR3 contains 13 residues.

This clonotype was counted between two and nine times. This chain links TRBV4-1 with TRBJ2-6, with 9 bases aligning to TRBD1. The CDR3 length is 17 residues. Trimming took 1 base from V and 1 from J; bases not matched to a gene: 2. In germline, CDR1 is MGHRA, CDR2 YSYEKL. CDR3 DNA: TGCGCCAGCAGCCAAGTAGGGACAGGGTCTGGGGCCAACGTCCTGACTTTC. As protein: CASSQVGTGSGANVLTF.